This entry lists 27 T cell receptor beta chains sequenced from one sample in a study of blood T cells in healthy people across ages. Sample-barcoded 5' priming and a J-beta primer mix drove a second PCR of about 7 to 12 cycles. TCRdb itself ran the 5' RACE reads through MiXCR, one entry per CDR3 protein. The table lists about 730,000 distinct CDR3 sequences, around 46% of them singletons. Sequenced input: blood. These receptors all stem from a woman aged 60-75 years in good health.

The V gene is TRBV6-5, the J gene TRBJ2-7; 12 bases map to TRBD2. CDR1 and CDR2 from the germline V gene are MNHEY and SVGAGI. Losses at the gene ends were 2 bases for V and 7 bases for J; bases not matched to a gene: 15. The length of the CDR3 is 18 residues. CDR3 in amino acids: CASSYPYGASGGVGEQYF. Here the CDR3 DNA reads TGTGCCAGCAGTTACCCCTACGGGGCTAGCGGGGGGGTGGGGGAGCAGTACTTC.

The V and J genes are TRBV11-2 and TRBJ1-2; D unresolved. V was trimmed by 5 bases and J by 8 bases, leaving 18 bases between them. This CDR3 is built from 14 residues. Per the germline V gene, CDR1 is SGHAT and CDR2 is FQNNGV. In nucleotides, the CDR3 is TGTGCCAGCAGCCCCATCAAGGGCCCCATAGGCTACACCTTC. Encoded protein: CASSPIKGPIGYTF.

J is TRBJ1-1 and V is TRBV7-9; a possible D gene is TRBD1 (5 bases). CDR3 length: 13 amino acids. CDR1 and CDR2 (germline): SEHNR, FQNEAQ (reference sequence). V gave up 7 bases and J gave up 8 bases, with 17 bases separating them. In DNA form, the CDR3 reads TGTGCCAGCACCCTAGGGTCGGGGGAAGAAGCTTTCTTT. Its protein product is CASTLGSGEEAFF.

This clonotype has only one observation. This chain joins TRBV3-1 and TRBJ2-1; 8 nucleotides match TRBD2. The CDR3 runs to 16 residues. Germline V lookup: CDR1 LGHDT, CDR2 YNNKEL (reference sequence). V shed 1 base, J shed 4 bases, and the junction held 6 bases outside the gene matches. The chain's CDR3 is CASSQGGSGMYNEQFF. CDR3 nucleotide sequence: TGTGCCAGCAGCCAAGGTGGTAGCGGGATGTACAATGAGCAGTTCTTC.

The chain recombines TRBV30 with TRBJ2-3; TRBD1 matches 8 bases. Per the germline V gene, CDR1 is GTSNPN and CDR2 is SVGIG (reference sequence). The CDR3 length is 14 residues. J lost 5 bases, V lost 1 base, and 5 bases had no gene match. As DNA, the CDR3 is TGTGCCTGGAGTGGACAGGGGAGGTTAGATACGCAGTATTTT. Its protein is CAWSGQGRLDTQYF.

V and J are TRBV7-2 and TRBJ1-4, with D unclear. V was trimmed by 2 bases and J by 0 bases, leaving 4 bases between them. Germline V gives CDR1 SGHTA, CDR2 FQGNSA. The CDR3 runs to 14 residues. The CDR3 loop reads CASSLLATNEKLFF. CDR3 in DNA: TGTGCCAGCAGCTTACTGGCAACTAATGAAAAACTGTTTTTT.

Remarks on this clonotype: It may be a read error: a sequence one base away is much more abundant. The chain carries TRBV29-1 and TRBJ2-5, with no clear D. The J call may be faulty, since TRBJ2-7 better matches the DNA end. CDR3 length: 12 residues. Looked up from germline, CDR1 is SQVTM and CDR2 is ANQGSEA. CDR3 sequence reads: CSVSLAGNEQYF. CDR3 nucleotide sequence: TGCAGCGTTAGTTTGGCTGGGAACGAGCAGTACTTC.

The gene calls are TRBV12-3 or TRBV12-4 and TRBJ2-2; 8 bases line up with TRBD2. J was trimmed by 7 bases and V by 3 bases; bases with no gene match: 7. The CDR3 sequence is 15 residues long. The CDR3 nucleotides are TGTGCCAGCAGTTTCTCAACGGGGGGGCTCGGGGAGCTGTTTTTT. It translates to CASSFSTGGLGELFF.

V and J are TRBV20-1 and TRBJ2-1; 7 positions match TRBD2. V was clipped by 0 bases and J by 2 bases; unmatched bases: 7. CDR3 length equals 16 residues. Per the germline V gene, CDR1 is DFQATT and CDR2 is SNEGSKA (reference sequence). The CDR3 coding sequence is TGCAGTGCTAGAGATATAGCGGGCCACGCCTACAATGAGCAGTTCTTC. It yields the protein CSARDIAGHAYNEQFF.

This clonotype has at least ten counts. The chain joins TRBV12-3 or TRBV12-4 to TRBJ2-5, with 10 bases that match TRBD1. The CDR3 consists of 15 residues. Trimming at V came to 4 bases and at J to 4 bases, leaving 6 bases not matched to a gene. The CDR3, as DNA: TGTGCCAGCAGTTCTCAGGACAGGGGGAGAGAGACCCAGTACTTC. This sequence encodes CASSSQDRGRETQYF.

This clonotype has at least ten counts. The V gene is TRBV6-5, the J gene TRBJ2-7; 7 positions match TRBD1. Trimming took 5 bases from V and 2 from J; bases not matched to a gene: 12. There are 16 residues in the CDR3. Germline CDR1 MNHEY, CDR2 SVGAGI. The DNA of the CDR3 is TGTGCCAGCAGTCCGGAGACAGGGAAGCCAACCTACGAGCAGTACTTC. Its protein is CASSPETGKPTYEQYF.

In its sample, this clonotype was seen a few times. The chain employs TRBV19 and TRBJ1-4; D is undetermined. V shed 7 bases and J shed 0 bases, with 9 bases lying between them. The CDR3 length is 14 residues. Germline CDR1 LNHDA, CDR2 SQIVND (reference sequence). The CDR3 sequence: CASTSSSTNEKLFF. CDR3 nucleotides: TGTGCCAGTACCTCGAGCTCAACTAATGAAAAACTGTTTTTT.

V gene TRBV7-8 combines with J gene TRBJ1-6; 9 bases match TRBD1. V was clipped by 5 bases and J by 10 bases; unmatched bases: 9. The length of the CDR3 is 15 residues. Germline CDR1 reads SGHVS; CDR2 reads FQNEAQ. The DNA of the CDR3 is TGTGCCAGCAGCGGACCGGGACAGGGTGGGTCACCCCTCCACTTT. Encoded protein: CASSGPGQGGSPLHF.

This CDR3 reads CASRRTSGGAAIDTQYF. CDR3 DNA sequence: TGTGCCAGCAGAAGGACTAGCGGGGGGGCCGCGATAGATACGCAGTATTTT. This chain connects TRBV4-2 to TRBJ2-3, with 15 bases lining up with TRBD2. J lost 5 bases, V lost 6 bases, and 9 bases had no gene match. The CDR3 loop spans 17 amino acids. Germline-derived CDR1 and CDR2 are LGHNA and YNFKEQ.

This clonotype was seen more than once but under ten times. The chain has TRBV4-2 and TRBJ2-7, with TRBD2 matching 9 bases. With 3 bases clipped from V and 7 bases from J, the junction kept 10 bases outside the gene matches. From germline, CDR1 is LGHNA and CDR2 YNFKEQ. This CDR3 spans 15 amino acids. CDR3 DNA sequence: TGTGCCAGCAGCCAGACTAGCGGCCAAAACAATGAGCAGTACTTC. This encodes CASSQTSGQNNEQYF.

The chain recombines TRBV5-1 with TRBJ2-1; D is unclear. Germline V gene data show CDR1 as SGHRS and CDR2 as YFSETQ. The V end was cut by 0 bases, the J end by 7 bases, with 17 bases between. This CDR3 spans 16 amino acids. The CDR3 DNA is TGCGCCAGCAGCTTGGTAGTTCTGCCTGATGGGAATGAGCAGTTCTTC. This gives the protein CASSLVVLPDGNEQFF.

This clonotype was detected once. This sequence joins TRBV29-1 and TRBJ2-1, with 12 bases identical to TRBD1. With V trimmed by 6 bases and J by 7 bases, 7 bases remained unmatched. Germline V gene sequence: CDR1 SQVTM, CDR2 ANQGSEA. The CDR3 contains 14 residues. The CDR3: CSVPGTGGRNEQFF. As DNA, the CDR3 is TGCAGCGTCCCCGGGACAGGGGGCCGGAATGAGCAGTTCTTC.

V gene TRBV5-1 combines with J gene TRBJ2-2, with TRBD2 matching 11 bases. The CDR3 runs to 16 residues. Trimming at V came to 0 bases and at J to 6 bases, leaving 4 bases not matched to a gene. Germline V gene data show CDR1 as SGHRS and CDR2 as YFSETQ. CDR3 nucleotides: TGCGCCAGCAGCTTGGTGACTAGCGGGGTAGCCGGGGAGCTGTTTTTT. It encodes CASSLVTSGVAGELFF.

This clonotype was recorded a few times. This chain uses TRBV6-1 with TRBJ1-5; D unresolved. Looked up from germline, CDR1 is MNHNS and CDR2 is SASEGT. Trimming pared 3 bases from V and 7 bases from J, leaving 7 bases between. The CDR3 sequence is 12 residues long. In DNA form, the CDR3 reads TGTGCCAGCAGTGACTTTGGACAGCCCCAGCATTTT. Its translation is CASSDFGQPQHF.

This clonotype was counted a single time. The gene calls are TRBV7-2 and TRBJ2-2, with 8 bases that match TRBD2. The CDR3 totals 17 residues. After removal of 6 bases from V and 4 bases from J, the junction contained 13 bases not matched to a gene. The V gene's germline CDR1 is SGHTA and CDR2 FQGNSA. The CDR3 is CASRKGPLSGITGELFF. The CDR3 DNA sequence: TGTGCCAGCAGAAAAGGCCCCCTTAGCGGGATCACCGGGGAGCTGTTTTTT.

This chain uses TRBV10-3 with TRBJ2-3; TRBD1 aligns across 10 bases. The CDR3 is 15 residues long. Germline V lookup: CDR1 ENHRY, CDR2 SYGVKD. V shed 10 bases and J 8 bases; nucleotides not matched to a gene: 15. The CDR3 DNA reads as TGTGCCACGAGCGCCGATGGGACAGGGGAAGCTACGCAGTATTTT. Protein: CATSADGTGEATQYF.

CDR3: CASSRREYSGYTF. CDR3 bases: TGTGCCAGCAGTCGCCGGGAGTATAGTGGCTACACCTTC. The chain couples TRBV14 to TRBJ1-2; D ambiguous. The CDR3 length is 13 residues. V shed 6 bases and J shed 7 bases, with 15 bases lying between them. CDR1 SGHDN and CDR2 FVKESK come from the germline V gene.

The chain combines TRBV3-1 with TRBJ1-1; D is undetermined. Germline V CDR1 and CDR2: LGHDT, YNNKEL (reference sequence). Between the trimmed V and J ends, which lost 4 bases and 8 bases, there was a span of 14 bases. The CDR3 has 13 amino acids. CDR3 sequence reads: CASSREPVREAFF. The CDR3 nucleotides read TGTGCCAGCAGCCGAGAACCAGTCCGGGAAGCTTTCTTT.

A note on this clonotype: Germline is not matched at one junction end, which may reflect a read error. This sequence joins TRBV28 and TRBJ2-3, with D possibly TRBD1 on 5 matching bases. The germline CDR1 and CDR2 sequences are MDHEN and SYDVKM. This CDR3 spans 15 amino acids. DNA of the CDR3: TGTGCCAGCAGTTTGTCGCGGCGTCGCACAGGTACGCAGTATTTT. Protein sequence: CASSLSRRRTGTQYF.

The chain employs TRBV6-2 or TRBV6-3 and TRBJ2-4; D remains unclear. Near its end, the DNA agrees better with TRBJ2-7, so the J call may be wrong. This CDR3 comprises 14 residues. Germline V gene data show CDR1 as MNHEY and CDR2 as SVGEGT. CDR3 protein: CASTARARLYEQYF. The CDR3 DNA reads TGTGCCAGCACCGCCCGGGCAAGGTTGTACGAGCAGTACTTC.

Comment on this clonotype: A much bigger clone sits one base away, suggesting this may be a read error. The CDR3 DNA reads as TGTGCCAGCAGTCTGGACTCCTACAATGAGCAGTACTTC. Protein: CASSLDSYNEQYF. The chain joins TRBV2 to TRBJ2-1, with D tentatively TRBD2 (5 bases). The end of the DNA aligns better with TRBJ2-7, so the J call may be wrong. Germline loops: CDR1 SNHLY, CDR2 FYNNEI. The length of the CDR3 is 13 residues.

This chain uses TRBV27 with TRBJ2-4; TRBD1 or TRBD2 may be the D gene (6 bases each). The CDR3 totals 14 residues. The V gene's germline CDR1 is MNHEY and CDR2 SMNVEV (reference sequence). Trimming removed 10 bases at V and 1 base at J, with 14 bases between. CDR3: CANQGRRAKNIQYF. The CDR3 DNA reads as TGTGCCAACCAGGGGAGGAGGGCCAAAAACATTCAGTACTTC.